What follows are 2 T cell receptor beta chains derived from one specimen sequenced in a study of T cells in Graves' hyperthyroidism and ophthalmopathy. Amplification of TCR beta CDR3 regions used RNA as the template. An initial round of RT-PCR targeting the TCR CDR3 relied on the HTBI primer set. From the multiplex PCR reads, TCRdb called clonotypes with MiXCR, one entry per CDR3 protein. This table holds about 640,000 distinct CDR3 sequences, less than 25% found once. The material sequenced was blood. Receptors were obtained from a man aged 25-45 years with Graves' ophthalmopathy.

The rearrangement joins TRBV19 to TRBJ1-5; D is undetermined. V was pared by 6 bases and J by 6 bases, with 15 bases between. This CDR3 spans 14 amino acids. Germline V CDR1 and CDR2: LNHDA, SQIVND (reference sequence). The CDR3 here is CASRAVVGTQPQHF. CDR3 sequence (DNA): TGTGCCAGTAGGGCCGTGGTGGGTACTCAGCCCCAGCATTTT.

This clonotype was seen more than once but under ten times. This chain links TRBV12-3 or TRBV12-4 with TRBJ1-1; 7 bases agree with TRBD1. The CDR3 length is 15 residues. V trimming: 5 bases; J trimming: 1 base; junction bases outside the gene matches: 7. This chain's CDR3 is CASSTSQGKNTEAFF. As DNA, the CDR3 is TGTGCCAGCAGTACCTCACAGGGGAAGAACACTGAAGCTTTCTTT.